Listed below are T cell receptor beta chains from one sample, sequenced in a study of cytomegalovirus exposure and HLA in healthy donors. Using immunoSEQ multiplex PCR, the repertoire was profiled, and TCRdb retains in-frame clones only, with some absent. The repertoire has 43,000 or so clones, 92% of them found once; the top ten carry roughly 5.2%. Material: PBMCs. The receptor source for this set is a man aged 18 to 30 in good health and CMV-seronegative. The CDR3 runs from the conserved cysteine through the conserved F or W. D genes are given only for firm matches. Clone size appears in some rows only: once, few, many, or a class for an expanded clone.

V gene: TRBV7-2; J gene: TRBJ1-1; clone size: once; D gene: TRBD1; CDR3 DNA: TGTGCCAGCAGCTTAGGTGGCAGGGGGAGGAACACTGAAGCTTTCTTT; CDR3 protein: CASSLGGRGRNTEAFF
V gene: TRBV27; J gene: TRBJ2-2; clone size: -; D gene: TRBD1; CDR3 DNA: TGTGCCAGCAGTTGGGGGACAGGGGGCCGGGGGGAGCTGTTTTTT; CDR3 protein: CASSWGTGGRGELFF
V gene: TRBV5-8; J gene: TRBJ1-4; clone size: -; D gene: -; CDR3 DNA: TGTGCCAGCAGCCATTCGCTGGGGCAGACTAATGAAAAACTGTTTTTT; CDR3 protein: CASSHSLGQTNEKLFF
V gene: TRBV7-2; J gene: TRBJ2-7; clone size: -; D gene: -; CDR3 DNA: TGTGCCAGCAGCCCGAGCCTCGGGGCGGGGCTGGGGATGAGGGAGCAGTACTTC; CDR3 protein: CASSPSLGAGLGMREQYF
V gene: TRBV4-2; J gene: TRBJ1-1; clone size: -; D gene: TRBD1; CDR3 DNA: TGTGCCAGCAGCCAAAAACAGGGGATTGAAGCTTTCTTT; CDR3 protein: CASSQKQGIEAFF
V gene: TRBV7-2; J gene: TRBJ1-1; clone size: -; D gene: TRBD1; CDR3 DNA: TGTGCCAGCAGTACCGGGACAGGGGGTGTCACTGAAGCTTTCTTT; CDR3 protein: CASSTGTGGVTEAFF
V gene: TRBV5-1; J gene: TRBJ1-1; clone size: -; D gene: -; CDR3 DNA: TGCGCCAGCAGCTTGGAGGGGACACCCGAAGCTTTCTTT; CDR3 protein: CASSLEGTPEAFF
V gene: TRBV18; J gene: TRBJ1-1; clone size: -; D gene: TRBD1; CDR3 DNA: TGTGCCAGCTCACCCAACACCGGGGACAGACTTAGAGCTTTCTTT; CDR3 protein: CASSPNTGDRLRAFF
V gene: TRBV7-3; J gene: TRBJ1-2; clone size: -; D gene: TRBD1; CDR3 DNA: TGTGCCAGCAGCCCTAGACAGGGTGGCGACTATGGCTACACCTTC; CDR3 protein: CASSPRQGGDYGYTF
V gene: TRBV7-3; J gene: TRBJ1-1; clone size: -; D gene: -; CDR3 DNA: TGTGCCAGCAGCTTGACGGCCAACAGCTTGAACACTGAAGCTTTCTTT; CDR3 protein: CASSLTANSLNTEAFF
V gene: TRBV19; J gene: TRBJ2-1; clone size: -; D gene: TRBD2; CDR3 DNA: TGTGCCAGTAGTCCTAGCGGGGGGGCCGGTGAGCAGTTCTTC; CDR3 protein: CASSPSGGAGEQFF
V gene: TRBV15; J gene: TRBJ2-1; clone size: -; D gene: TRBD1; CDR3 DNA: TGTGCCACCAGCAACTTCCGGGACAGGGTCAACAATGAGCAGTTCTTC; CDR3 protein: CATSNFRDRVNNEQFF
V gene: TRBV5-4; J gene: TRBJ2-3; clone size: -; D gene: -; CDR3 DNA: TGTGCCAGCAGCTTAGCCACAGATACGCAGTATTTT; CDR3 protein: CASSLATDTQYF
V gene: TRBV28; J gene: TRBJ2-7; clone size: -; D gene: TRBD2; CDR3 DNA: TGTGCCAGCACCCCGGGGGGTAGGTACGAGCAGTACTTC; CDR3 protein: CASTPGGRYEQYF
V gene: TRBV9; J gene: TRBJ2-1; clone size: -; D gene: TRBD2; CDR3 DNA: TGTGCCAGCAGCGTAGTAGCGGGAGGGGGGTACAATGAGCAGTTCTTC; CDR3 protein: CASSVVAGGGYNEQFF
V gene: TRBV7-9; J gene: TRBJ1-2; clone size: -; D gene: -; CDR3 DNA: TGTGCCAGCAGCCCTCAGTCCGCCGACTATGGCTACACCTTC; CDR3 protein: CASSPQSADYGYTF
V gene: TRBV27; J gene: TRBJ2-7; clone size: -; D gene: TRBD1; CDR3 DNA: TGTGCCAGCAGTTTGGACAGGGGGGAGTACGAGCAGTACTTC; CDR3 protein: CASSLDRGEYEQYF
V gene: TRBV15; J gene: TRBJ2-2; clone size: once; D gene: -; CDR3 DNA: TGTGCCACCAAGGAGGGTGCGAACACCGGGGAGCTGTTTTTT; CDR3 protein: CATKEGANTGELFF
V gene: TRBV25-1; J gene: TRBJ2-7; clone size: -; D gene: -; CDR3 DNA: TGTGCCAGCACAGGGAAAGAGGTATCCTACGAGCAGTACTTC; CDR3 protein: CASTGKEVSYEQYF
V gene: TRBV11-1; J gene: TRBJ1-1; clone size: -; D gene: -; CDR3 DNA: TGTGCCAGCAGCTCGGGACATCGAACGAGAGCTTTCTTT; CDR3 protein: CASSSGHRTRAFF
V gene: TRBV2; J gene: TRBJ1-2; clone size: -; D gene: TRBD1; CDR3 DNA: TGTGCCAGCAGTGACCCCAGGACAGGTGGCCTCTATGGCTACACCTTC; CDR3 protein: CASSDPRTGGLYGYTF
V gene: TRBV9; J gene: TRBJ2-2; clone size: -; D gene: TRBD2; CDR3 DNA: TGTGCCAGCAGCAGGGGACTAGCGGGCACTAACGGGGAGCTGTTTTTT; CDR3 protein: CASSRGLAGTNGELFF
V gene: TRBV27; J gene: TRBJ2-3; clone size: -; D gene: TRBD2; CDR3 DNA: TGTGCCAGCAGCCAGATTCTAGCGGGAGGGCCACTTACGCAGTATTTT; CDR3 protein: CASSQILAGGPLTQYF
V gene: TRBV28; J gene: TRBJ2-7; clone size: -; D gene: -; CDR3 DNA: TGTGCCAGCATGGGCAGCTCCTACGAGCAGTACTTC; CDR3 protein: CASMGSSYEQYF
V gene: TRBV7-9; J gene: TRBJ1-2; clone size: -; D gene: TRBD1; CDR3 DNA: TGTGCCAGCAGCCCAGGGACAGGGGAGGGCTACACCTTC; CDR3 protein: CASSPGTGEGYTF
V gene: TRBV4-3; J gene: TRBJ2-6; clone size: once; D gene: TRBD2; CDR3 DNA: TGCGCCAGCAGCCAAGATGAGGGTTTTAGCGGGGGCCCCTCTGGGGCCAACGTCCTGACTTTC; CDR3 protein: CASSQDEGFSGGPSGANVLTF
V gene: TRBV6-5; J gene: TRBJ2-1; clone size: -; D gene: TRBD2; CDR3 DNA: TGTGCCAGCAGTCGCCCCGGGGGGGCCGGTGAGCAGTTCTTC; CDR3 protein: CASSRPGGAGEQFF
V gene: TRBV7-2; J gene: TRBJ1-5; clone size: -; D gene: TRBD1; CDR3 DNA: TGTGCCAGCAGCGTGTACAGGGGAGACAATCAGCCCCAGCATTTT; CDR3 protein: CASSVYRGDNQPQHF
V gene: TRBV28; J gene: TRBJ1-1; clone size: -; D gene: TRBD1; CDR3 DNA: TGTGCCAGCAGGGCAGGGGGCGCAAACACTGAAGCTTTCTTT; CDR3 protein: CASRAGGANTEAFF
V gene: TRBV9; J gene: TRBJ1-3; clone size: -; D gene: -; CDR3 DNA: TGTGCCAGCAGTTCAGGATCTGGAAACACCATATATTTT; CDR3 protein: CASSSGSGNTIYF
V gene: TRBV7-2; J gene: TRBJ2-2; clone size: once; D gene: -; CDR3 DNA: TGTGCCAGCAGCTTAGGTTCTACCACGGGCGGGGAGCTGTTTTTT; CDR3 protein: CASSLGSTTGGELFF
V gene: TRBV6-5; J gene: TRBJ1-4; clone size: -; D gene: -; CDR3 DNA: TGTGCCAGCAGTTCCCTTTATAAGGGGGAGGAAAAACTGTTTTTT; CDR3 protein: CASSSLYKGEEKLFF
V gene: TRBV7-7; J gene: TRBJ2-3; clone size: -; D gene: TRBD1; CDR3 DNA: TGTGCTAGCAGCGAGGGACAGGGGGGCATAGATACGCAGTATTTT; CDR3 protein: CASSEGQGGIDTQYF
V gene: TRBV9; J gene: TRBJ1-2; clone size: once; D gene: -; CDR3 DNA: TGTGCCAGCAGCGTGACACAGGGCTGGAGTTCCTATGGCTACACCTTC; CDR3 protein: CASSVTQGWSSYGYTF
V gene: TRBV7-6; J gene: TRBJ1-1; clone size: -; D gene: -; CDR3 DNA: TGTGCCAGCAGCTTAGAGATAGAGATGAACACTGAAGCTTTCTTT; CDR3 protein: CASSLEIEMNTEAFF
V gene: TRBV25-1; J gene: TRBJ1-2; clone size: -; D gene: -; CDR3 DNA: TGTGCCAGCAGTGATTTTAGCGGATGGGGGTCGGACTATGGCTACACCTTC; CDR3 protein: CASSDFSGWGSDYGYTF
V gene: TRBV5-6; J gene: TRBJ2-1; clone size: -; D gene: TRBD2; CDR3 DNA: TGTGCCAGCAGCTTGGCTAGCGGGGGATACAATGAGCAGTTCTTC; CDR3 protein: CASSLASGGYNEQFF
V gene: TRBV7-2; J gene: TRBJ1-5; clone size: -; D gene: TRBD1; CDR3 DNA: TGTGCCAGCAGCTTTGTAGACAGGGGGAATCAGCCCCAGCATTTT; CDR3 protein: CASSFVDRGNQPQHF
V gene: TRBV2; J gene: TRBJ2-7; clone size: -; D gene: -; CDR3 DNA: TGTGCCAGCAAAACCGGGACTGCCTCCTACGAGCAGTACTTC; CDR3 protein: CASKTGTASYEQYF
V gene: TRBV27; J gene: TRBJ2-4; clone size: once; D gene: TRBD2; CDR3 DNA: TGTGCCAGCAGTCCCCGCAAACTAGCGGGGGTAGCCAAAAACATTCAGTACTTC; CDR3 protein: CASSPRKLAGVAKNIQYF
V gene: TRBV10-3; J gene: TRBJ2-3; clone size: -; D gene: -; CDR3 DNA: TGTGCCATCAGTGGGCAGATCACAGATACGCAGTATTTT; CDR3 protein: CAISGQITDTQYF
V gene: TRBV11-3; J gene: TRBJ2-3; clone size: -; D gene: -; CDR3 DNA: TGTGCCAGCAGCTTAGGGAGCGACACAGATACGCAGTATTTT; CDR3 protein: CASSLGSDTDTQYF
V gene: TRBV19; J gene: TRBJ1-4; clone size: -; D gene: TRBD1; CDR3 DNA: TGTGCCAGTAGTATAGATGTCTTGGACAGGGGATTTGAAAAACTGTTTTTT; CDR3 protein: CASSIDVLDRGFEKLFF
V gene: TRBV28; J gene: TRBJ1-2; clone size: once; D gene: TRBD1; CDR3 DNA: TGTGCCAGCCTACAGGGGGCGAGATCTAACTATGGCTACACCTTC; CDR3 protein: CASLQGARSNYGYTF
V gene: TRBV7-2; J gene: TRBJ2-5; clone size: -; D gene: TRBD1; CDR3 DNA: TGTGCCAGCAGCTCACTGGGGGACAGGGGGCAGGAGACCCAGTACTTC; CDR3 protein: CASSSLGDRGQETQYF
V gene: TRBV6-1; J gene: TRBJ1-2; clone size: -; D gene: -; CDR3 DNA: TGTGCCAGCAGTGAAGTAAGGGGAGGGGCTGGCTACACCTTC; CDR3 protein: CASSEVRGGAGYTF